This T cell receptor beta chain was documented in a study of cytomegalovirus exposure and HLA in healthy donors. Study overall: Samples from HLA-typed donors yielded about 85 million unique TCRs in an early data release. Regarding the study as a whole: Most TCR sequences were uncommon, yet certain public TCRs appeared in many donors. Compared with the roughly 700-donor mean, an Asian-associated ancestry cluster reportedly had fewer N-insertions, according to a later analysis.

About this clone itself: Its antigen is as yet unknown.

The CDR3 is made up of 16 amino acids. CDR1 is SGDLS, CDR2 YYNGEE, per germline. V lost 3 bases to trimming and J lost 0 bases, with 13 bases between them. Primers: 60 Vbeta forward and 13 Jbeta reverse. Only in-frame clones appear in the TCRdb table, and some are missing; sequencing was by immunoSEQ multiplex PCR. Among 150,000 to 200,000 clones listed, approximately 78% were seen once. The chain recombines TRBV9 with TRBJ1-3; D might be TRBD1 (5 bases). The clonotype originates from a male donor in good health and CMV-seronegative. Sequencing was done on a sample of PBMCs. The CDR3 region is CASSEGPNSSGNTIYF. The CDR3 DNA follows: TGTGCCAGCAGCGAGGGGCCCAACAGCTCTGGAAACACCATATATTTT.